This T cell receptor (beta chain) was found in a study of blood T cell repertoires in COVID-19. Turning to the study itself: Samples of COVID-19 (acute and convalescent) were obtained from the United States, Italy and Spain.

Participants came from about two dozen US areas, aged roughly 18 to 89 years. Participant reports of clinical history set cohort assignment. How the authors handled the data: How many nucleated cells were present was estimated from reference gene primer amplification. Produced via immunoSEQ multiplex PCR; TCRdb's table is partial and in-frame only. D and trimming come from the DNA, and the V and J calls and clone size come from that table. The sample consists of about 260,000 clones, 75% to 90% of them appearing once. The CDR3 runs to 15 residues. The V gene lost 3 bases and the J gene lost 0 bases, with 12 bases spanning the gap. The V gene's germline CDR1 is DFQATT and CDR2 SNEGSKA (reference sequence).

The sequence was collected from a woman between 18 and 29 years old who had recovered from COVID-19. V gene TRBV20-1 combines with J gene TRBJ1-5, with D maybe TRBD1 (5 bases). Sequencing input: PBMCs or T cells enriched from blood (not recorded which). CDR3: CSASSRQNSNQPQHF. The CDR3 DNA reads as TGCAGTGCTAGTTCGAGACAGAATAGCAATCAGCCCCAGCATTTT.